The 28 T cell receptor beta chains reported below all come from one sample, sequenced in a study of CD8 T cells in ankylosing spondylitis. TCRdb re-called the 5' RACE reads through MiXCR, storing one row per CDR3 protein. The sample consists of about 240,000 distinct CDR3 sequences, approximately 9% of them appearing once. The material sequenced was blood, either unsorted or a sorted T cell fraction (not recorded which). These receptors originate from a male donor with ankylosing spondylitis or in good health (not recorded which).

This clonotype was counted at least ten times. This chain's CDR3 is CASSPGSQGTNTEAFF. In DNA form, the CDR3 reads TGTGCCAGTAGTCCCGGGTCACAGGGGACGAACACTGAAGCTTTCTTT. The V call is TRBV19, the J call TRBJ1-1, with 7 bases fitting TRBD1. Unmatched junction bases numbered 10, after V lost 5 bases and J lost 1 base. The CDR3 totals 16 residues. Germline lookup yields CDR1 LNHDA and CDR2 SQIVND (reference sequence).

In this sample, this clonotype turned up a few times. The J gene is TRBJ2-1, the V gene TRBV12-3 or TRBV12-4, with TRBD2 matching 15 bases. This CDR3 spans 18 amino acids. V lost 5 bases to trimming and J lost 2 bases; unmatched junction nucleotides: 7. CDR3 sequence (DNA): TGTGCCAGCAGTCCCGGACTAGCGGGAGGGGGGCCCTACAATGAGCAGTTCTTC. Translation gives CASSPGLAGGGPYNEQFF.

This clonotype was detected many times. V is TRBV10-3 and J is TRBJ1-3; TRBD1 aligns across 7 bases. CDR1 ENHRY and CDR2 SYGVKD come from the germline V gene. Unmatched junction bases numbered 5, after V lost 4 bases and J lost 8 bases. The CDR3 covers 13 residues. In DNA, the CDR3 is TGTGCCATCAGTGCAGGGCAGGGGGACACCATATATTTT. Translation: CAISAGQGDTIYF.

In its sample, this clonotype was seen many times. This chain uses TRBV5-6 with TRBJ1-1; D is uncertain. Trimming removed 3 bases from V and 7 bases from J, with 13 bases in between. The CDR3 covers 13 residues. Germline assignment: CDR1 SGHDT and CDR2 YYEEEE. The CDR3 here is CASSSVGQNEAFF. DNA for the CDR3: TGTGCCAGCAGCTCCGTCGGGCAGAATGAAGCTTTCTTT.

This clonotype occurred many times. The CDR3 loop is CASSFSGRSNEQYF. DNA of the CDR3: TGTGCCAGCAGTTTTAGCGGGAGAAGTAACGAGCAGTACTTC. The rearrangement joins TRBV12-3 or TRBV12-4 to TRBJ2-7, with 9 bases aligning to TRBD2. This CDR3 region has 14 residues. Losses at the gene ends were 3 bases for V and 5 bases for J; bases not matched to a gene: 5.

V usage is TRBV18 and J usage is TRBJ1-5, with a weak D call TRBD1 (5 bases). V dropped 4 bases and J dropped 2 bases, with 12 bases sitting between them. The V gene's germline CDR1 is KGHSH and CDR2 LQKENI. The CDR3 consists of 15 residues. The CDR3 DNA reads TGTGCCAGCTCACTACAGGATCAAGGCAATCAGCCCCAGCATTTT. Protein: CASSLQDQGNQPQHF.

There are a few counts of this clonotype. The chain combines TRBV5-1 with TRBJ2-2; tentative D call: TRBD2 (5 bases). V lost 0 bases, J lost 0 bases, and 15 bases lay in between. CDR3 length: 18 residues. The germline gives CDR1 SGHRS, CDR2 YFSETQ. CDR3 residues: CASSLVGSQAANTGELFF. Here the CDR3 DNA reads TGCGCCAGCAGCTTGGTAGGGAGTCAGGCCGCGAACACCGGGGAGCTGTTTTTT. Full variable domain (rest looked up from reference TRBV5-1 and TRBJ2-2): KAGVTQTPRYLIKTRGQQVTLSCSPISGHRSVSWYQQTPGQGLQFLFEYFSETQRNKGNFPGRFSGRQFSNSRSEMNVSTLELGDSALYLCASSLVGSQAANTGELFFGEGSRLTVL.

As for this clonotype: A read error may be the cause here, since a much bigger clone is one base away. The CDR3 carries no conserved terminal phenylalanine or tryptophan, so it likely arises from a read error. The chain has TRBV18 and TRBJ2-2; D is uncertain. The length of the CDR3 is 16 residues. Germline V gene data show CDR1 as KGHSH and CDR2 as LQKENI. V was cut by 6 bases and J by 1 base, with 15 bases left in between. CDR3 bases: TGTGCCAGCTCGCCGCCCTCCAGAGGGAACACCGGGGAGCTGTTTTGT. It codes for CASSPPSRGNTGELFC.

The CDR3 bases are TGTGCCAGCAGTGACGGCGTCTATGGCTACACCTTC. Translation: CASSDGVYGYTF. This chain joins TRBV12-3 or TRBV12-4 and TRBJ1-2; D gene ambiguous. This CDR3 is 12 amino acids long. Trimming took 5 bases from V and 4 from J, leaving 8 bases between them.

This clonotype was counted at least ten times. This sequence joins TRBV10-3 and TRBJ2-7; D is ambiguous. This CDR3 is 13 amino acids long. V was cut by 6 bases and J by 1 base, with 10 bases left in between. CDR1 and CDR2 (germline): ENHRY, SYGVKD. The CDR3 loop reads CAIRDRLSYEQYF. CDR3 nucleotides: TGTGCCATCAGAGATAGACTGTCCTACGAGCAGTACTTC.

The sample holds many counts of this clonotype. V is TRBV29-1 and J is TRBJ2-1; tentative D call: TRBD2 (5 bases). With 4 bases removed from V and 8 bases from J, the gap between germline ends came to 12 bases. Germline V gene data show CDR1 as SQVTM and CDR2 as ANQGSEA. CDR3 length: 12 amino acids. The CDR3 coding sequence is TGCAGCGTTGCGGAGGCTGGTCATGAGCAGTTCTTC. Translating gives CSVAEAGHEQFF.

J is TRBJ1-2 and V is TRBV7-2; 9 nucleotides match TRBD1. Trimming took 3 bases from V and 6 from J; bases not matched to a gene: 11. Germline V CDR1 and CDR2: SGHTA, FQGNSA. CDR3 size: 16 residues. CDR3 in amino acids: CASSFIANGQGNGYTF. CDR3 nucleotides: TGTGCCAGCAGCTTCATTGCCAACGGACAGGGGAATGGCTACACCTTC.

V is TRBV20-1 and J is TRBJ2-3; D might be TRBD2 (6 bases). V lost 5 bases to trimming and J lost 2 bases, with 11 bases between them. The CDR3 spans 13 residues. In germline, CDR1 is DFQATT, CDR2 SNEGSKA (reference sequence). The CDR3, as DNA: TGCAGTGCTGGGGACTCCTACACAGATACGCAGTATTTT. Translation gives CSAGDSYTDTQYF.

This chain joins TRBV6-4 and TRBJ2-3; the D call may be TRBD1 or TRBD2 (6 bases each). V dropped 0 bases and J dropped 1 base, with 11 bases sitting between them. The germline gives CDR1 MRHNA, CDR2 SNTAGT. The CDR3 totals 16 residues. The CDR3 sequence: CASSDSGGGGTDTQYF. The CDR3 nucleotides read TGTGCCAGCAGTGACTCAGGGGGAGGCGGCACAGATACGCAGTATTTT.

This chain uses TRBV7-2 with TRBJ1-6, with D possibly TRBD1 on 5 matching bases. The CDR3 extends over 13 amino acids. Trimming took 3 bases from V and 9 from J, leaving 9 bases between them. Per the germline V gene, CDR1 is SGHTA and CDR2 is FQGNSA. DNA for the CDR3: TGTGCCAGCAGCTTCGGGACGGCTTCACCCCTCCACTTT. It specifies CASSFGTASPLHF.

The chain recombines TRBV4-1 with TRBJ2-2; 7 bases are shared with TRBD2. The J segment lost 1 base and the V segment lost 4 bases, leaving 12 bases of the junction unmatched. The CDR3 consists of 18 residues. CDR1 is MGHRA, CDR2 YSYEKL, per germline. The CDR3 protein is CASSPYGGSHLNTGELFF. The CDR3 nucleotides read TGCGCCAGCAGCCCTTACGGCGGGAGCCATCTGAACACCGGGGAGCTGTTTTTT.

In this sample, this clonotype turned up many times. The rearrangement joins TRBV20-1 to TRBJ2-5; D unclear. Germline-derived CDR1 and CDR2 are DFQATT and SNEGSKA (reference sequence). V dropped 2 bases and J dropped 2 bases, with 12 bases sitting between them. This CDR3 has 14 amino acids. CDR3 region: CSARLIPEQETQYF. Written as DNA, the CDR3 is TGCAGTGCTAGATTAATCCCGGAACAAGAGACCCAGTACTTC.

This clonotype was seen ten or more times. The rearrangement links TRBV7-9 to TRBJ2-7; D is unclear. With 5 bases removed from V and 4 bases from J, the gap between germline ends came to 15 bases. CDR3 length equals 14 residues. Per the germline V gene, CDR1 is SEHNR and CDR2 is FQNEAQ (reference sequence). As DNA, the CDR3 is TGTGCCAGCAGCACATCCCCGCTTATATACGAGCAGTACTTC. This sequence encodes CASSTSPLIYEQYF.

This clonotype was counted a single time. J is TRBJ2-7 and V is TRBV6-1, with 12 bases aligning to TRBD2. This CDR3 spans 14 amino acids. The germline CDR1 and CDR2 sequences are MNHNS and SASEGT. The J segment lost 13 bases and the V segment lost 0 bases, leaving 7 bases of the junction unmatched. The CDR3 DNA reads TGTGCCAGCAGTGAAGCGAGCCTAGCGGGGGGGCGATACTTC. This encodes CASSEASLAGGRYF.

This clonotype came up many times. The rearrangement links TRBV11-1 to TRBJ2-1; D is ambiguous. Looked up from germline, CDR1 is SGHAT and CDR2 is FQDESV (reference sequence). The length of the CDR3 is 10 residues. V gave up 8 bases and J gave up 5 bases, with 4 bases separating them. The DNA for the CDR3 is TGTGCCAGCGGCCACAATGAGCAGTTCTTC. It encodes CASGHNEQFF. Complete variable domain (other parts from reference TRBV11-1 and TRBJ2-1): EAEVAQSPRYKITEKSQAVAFWCDPISGHATLYWYRQILGQGPELLVQFQDESVVDDSQLPKDRFSAERLKGVDSTLKIQPAELGDSAMYLCASGHNEQFFGPGTRLTVL.

At least ten counts were recorded for this clonotype. This rearrangement joins TRBV6-1 to TRBJ1-5; no reliable D call. The CDR3 is 14 amino acids. CDR1 MNHNS and CDR2 SASEGT come from the germline V gene. V lost 1 base to trimming and J lost 4 bases, with 8 bases between them. CDR3 protein: CASSEGTENQPQHF. CDR3 DNA: TGTGCCAGCAGTGAAGGGACTGAGAATCAGCCCCAGCATTTT.

At least ten counts were recorded for this clonotype. V usage is TRBV20-1 and J usage is TRBJ2-7; D perhaps matches TRBD1 (6 bases). The CDR3 runs 12 residues. Trimming removed 6 bases at V and 1 base at J, with 10 bases between. CDR1 and CDR2 from the germline V gene are DFQATT and SNEGSKA (reference sequence). The CDR3 DNA is TGCAGTGCCCCCGACAGGTCCTACGAGCAGTACTTC. It specifies CSAPDRSYEQYF.

This clonotype was counted at least ten times. This sequence joins TRBV5-5 and TRBJ1-1; 7 bases are a match to TRBD1. CDR1 and CDR2 (germline): SGHKS, YYEKEE (reference sequence). J lost 5 bases, V lost 3 bases, and 4 bases had no gene match. The CDR3 loop spans 13 amino acids. The CDR3 DNA reads as TGTGCCAGCAGCTGGGGGACAGAGACTGAAGCTTTCTTT. This gives the protein CASSWGTETEAFF.

This clonotype was seen ten or more times. This chain links TRBV2 with TRBJ2-6; TRBD1 matches at 9 bases. Germline-derived CDR1 and CDR2 are SNHLY and FYNNEI. V lost 3 bases, J lost 4 bases, and 10 bases stayed unmatched. The CDR3 has 18 amino acids. CDR3 protein: CASSDPGQGPSGANVLTF. Here the CDR3 DNA reads TGTGCCAGCAGTGATCCGGGACAGGGTCCCTCCGGGGCCAACGTCCTGACTTTC.

This clonotype was found a few times. This chain joins TRBV11-1 and TRBJ2-5; D possibly uses TRBD1 or TRBD2 (5 bases each). Germline V gives CDR1 SGHAT, CDR2 FQDESV (reference sequence). The CDR3 contains 15 residues. V was shortened by 3 bases and J by 5 bases, with 16 bases between the two germline ends. The CDR3 loop reads CASSFSGTPRETQYF. The CDR3 DNA follows: TGTGCCAGCAGCTTTTCCGGGACGCCCCGGGAGACCCAGTACTTC.

This clonotype appeared many times. The V and J genes are TRBV7-2 and TRBJ2-3, with D hard to call. The CDR3 contains 14 residues. The V end was cut by 4 bases, the J end by 3 bases, with 11 bases between. CDR1 and CDR2 from the germline V gene are SGHTA and FQGNSA. CDR3 nucleotide sequence: TGTGCCAGCAGCTCCGCCCCAGGAACAGATACGCAGTATTTT. Translated: CASSSAPGTDTQYF.

This clonotype has a handful of counts. J is TRBJ1-5 and V is TRBV7-2; D is unresolved. The ends were cut back, 5 bases at V and 2 bases at J, with 19 bases in the middle. Germline loops: CDR1 SGHTA, CDR2 FQGNSA. The CDR3 contains 17 residues. As DNA, the CDR3 is TGTGCCAGCAGCCTCGGGGTTGCTGGGTCGGGCAATCAGCCCCAGCATTTT. It translates to CASSLGVAGSGNQPQHF.

This clonotype has at least ten counts. The gene calls are TRBV12-3 or TRBV12-4 and TRBJ2-3; D is possibly TRBD2 (6 bases). The V gene lost 6 bases and the J gene lost 0 bases, with 13 bases spanning the gap. This CDR3 comprises 15 residues. For the CDR3, the DNA is TGTGCCAGCAGATCCGACGGGAGAAGCACAGATACGCAGTATTTT. It translates to CASRSDGRSTDTQYF.